The present TCR beta chain was sequenced within a study of graft-versus-host responses after intestinal transplantation. Study-level information: Following induction with anti-thymocyte globulin, all recipients were given tacrolimus and steroids for approximately three years.

Comments on this clone: Its target is unknown.

Only in-frame clones appear in the TCRdb table, and some are missing; sequencing was by immunoSEQ multiplex PCR. The sample holds about 130,000 clones, around 90% seen once. The CDR3 spans 14 residues. The germline V gene encodes CDR1 MGHDK and CDR2 SYGVNS. Trimming left V 4 bases short and J 0 bases short, with 8 bases between. This chain uses TRBV25-1 with TRBJ2-3; possible D gene TRBD1, 5 bases. The sample consisted of unstimulated CD4+ T cells sorted from spleen or lymph node cells, taken before intestinal transplant. This clonotype was obtained from a human donor who received an intestinal transplant. The CDR3 protein is CASSGQLSTDTQYF. The CDR3 DNA reads as TGTGCCAGCAGTGGACAGCTTAGCACAGATACGCAGTATTTT.